The following is a T cell receptor beta chain sequence with its context. What it binds is not known. As for treatment: some 20 received Ad26.COV2.S at low or high dose, single or two shots; about 5 received placebo; per-sample allocation not given. The samples date from day 63 after the first vaccine or placebo injection. Sequenced by immunoSEQ multiplex PCR; TCRdb stores in-frame clones only, minus some. The sample holds around 380,000 clones, roughly nine tenths seen once. The record originates from a study of Ad26.COV2.S vaccination and SARS-CoV-2 variants. At the level of the study: Enrolled in COV1001, the donor was in the Ad26.COV2.S trial arm, which received the vaccine. Administration of Ad26.COV2.S was intramuscular, either once or twice 56 days apart.

This CDR3 is built from 14 residues. V dropped 0 bases and J dropped 2 bases, with 7 bases sitting between them. Looked up from germline, CDR1 is SGDLS and CDR2 is YYNGEE. Study results and limitations: Following vaccination, spike-specific CD8+ and CD4+ T cell responses reportedly exhibited substantial breadth.

The chain recombines TRBV9 with TRBJ2-3; D call uncertain. The TCR originated in a person aged 18 to 59 who received the Ad26.COV2.S COVID-19 vaccine or a placebo. The sequences come from peripheral blood, collected in a trial of Ad26.COV2.S vaccine versus placebo. The CDR3 coding sequence is TGTGCCAGCAGCGTAGGAACAATCACAGATACGCAGTATTTT. Its protein product is CASSVGTITDTQYF.